Below are 27 T cell receptor beta chains sequenced from a single sample in a study of prognosis after radiotherapy for stage I lung cancer. Template was genomic DNA; TCR beta CDR3 amplified in two multiplex PCR rounds. First-round PCR used primers specific to each TRBV and TRBJ gene. TCRdb re-called the multiplex PCR reads with MiXCR, one entry per CDR3 protein. The table shows about 35,000 distinct CDR3 sequences, with around 34% occurring only once. Sequencing was performed on PBMCs, taken before or after stereotactic body radiation therapy (not recorded which). Receptor source: a donor aged 50 or older with non-small cell lung cancer.

This clonotype was seen at least ten times. The chain uses TRBV20-1 and TRBJ2-3; 12 bases agree with TRBD2. This CDR3 is built from 17 residues. CDR1 is DFQATT and CDR2 is SNEGSKA in the germline V gene (reference sequence). The V segment lost 3 bases and the J segment 0 bases; nucleotides outside the gene matches: 7. The CDR3 region is CSASSLAGGVSTDTQYF. In DNA form, the CDR3 reads TGCAGTGCTAGTAGCCTAGCGGGAGGGGTGAGCACAGATACGCAGTATTTT.

About this clonotype: This could be a read error, since a much larger clone is one nucleotide away. This rearrangement joins TRBV5-4 to TRBJ2-7; D may be TRBD1 or TRBD2 (5 bases each). Germline V lookup: CDR1 SGHNT, CDR2 YYREEE (reference sequence). The CDR3 has 15 amino acids. In DNA, the CDR3 is TGTGCCAGCAGCTTCCCGGGTGGGGACCGCTACGAGCATTACTTC. Translating it yields CASSFPGGDRYEHYF.

On this clonotype: A read error may explain this, as a much larger clone is one base away. The chain uses TRBV20-1 and TRBJ1-2; D ambiguous. Germline V gene lookup returns CDR1 DFQATT and CDR2 SNEGSKA (reference sequence). CDR3 length: 11 amino acids. As DNA, the CDR3 is TGCAGTTTCCACAGAGACTATTGCTACACCTTC. Translating it yields CSFHRDYCYTF.

The CDR3 bases are TGTGCCAGCATTCCCTCGATAGCGGGGGTGGGAGATACGCAGTATTTT. Translated, it gives CASIPSIAGVGDTQYF. The chain joins TRBV6-1 to TRBJ2-3, with 9 positions matching TRBD2. The V gene end was trimmed by 7 bases and the J gene end by 5 bases; junction bases not matched to a gene: 13. The CDR3 consists of 16 residues. The V gene's germline CDR1 is MNHNS and CDR2 SASEGT.

The genes are TRBV15 and TRBJ2-3; D gene uncertain. Germline values: CDR1 LNHNV, CDR2 YYDKDF (reference sequence). This CDR3 contains 15 residues. V was trimmed by 9 bases and J by 2 bases, leaving 18 bases between them. The CDR3: CATRRDGRITDTQYF. DNA of the CDR3: TGTGCCACAAGAAGAGATGGTCGGATCACAGATACGCAGTATTTT.

Written as DNA, the CDR3 is TGTGCCAGAAACACGAGGGGGGGGGAGACCCAGTACTTC. Protein sequence: CARNTRGGETQYF. The J gene is TRBJ2-5, the V gene TRBV6-1; tentative D call: TRBD2 (7 bases). V shed 9 bases and J shed 5 bases, with 16 bases lying between them. The CDR3 contains 13 residues. CDR1 is MNHNS and CDR2 is SASEGT in the germline V gene.

This clonotype has just one count. With a much larger clone just one base away, this may be a read error. This chain uses TRBV9 with TRBJ2-5, with D perhaps being TRBD1 or TRBD2 (5 bases each). The CDR3 extends over 16 amino acids. CDR1 SGDLS and CDR2 YYNGEE come from the germline V gene. V was cut by 4 bases and J by 3 bases, with 19 bases left in between. DNA of the CDR3: TGTGCCAGCAGCATAGGACCCCAGGGAGTTGAAGAGACCCAGTACTTC. Translated: CASSIGPQGVEETQYF. Full variable domain (remainder filled in from reference TRBV9 and TRBJ2-5): DSGVTQTPKHLITATGQRVTLRCSPRSGDLSVYWYQQSLDQGLQFLIQYYNGEERAKGNILERFSAQQFPDLHSELNLSSLELGDSALYFCASSIGPQGVEETQYFGPGTRLLVL.

This clonotype was detected many times. The rearrangement joins TRBV5-1 to TRBJ2-1, with TRBD2 matching over 15 bases. Germline CDR1 SGHRS, CDR2 YFSETQ. The CDR3 runs to 16 residues. Germline trimming cut 0 bases from V and 7 bases from J; bases unmatched to any gene: 2. The CDR3 nucleotides read TGCGCCAGCAGCTTGGGGACTAGCGGGAGGGGTAATGAGCAGTTCTTC. Translation: CASSLGTSGRGNEQFF.

This clonotype was counted at least ten times. The chain recombines TRBV5-1 with TRBJ2-7, with D possibly being TRBD2 (5 bases). Germline V gives CDR1 SGHRS, CDR2 YFSETQ. The V end lost 2 bases, the J end lost 0 bases, and 15 bases lay between the germline ends. The CDR3 runs to 16 residues. The CDR3 here is CASSLSFAGSSYEQYF. The CDR3, as DNA: TGCGCCAGCAGCTTATCATTCGCGGGTTCCTCCTACGAGCAGTACTTC.

This clonotype was recorded only once. J is TRBJ2-2 and V is TRBV6-1, with D possibly matching TRBD2 (5 bases). Germline values: CDR1 MNHNS, CDR2 SASEGT. The V end was cut by 4 bases, the J end by 1 base, with 7 bases between. This CDR3 has 14 amino acids. In nucleotides, the CDR3 is TGTGCCAGCAGTGTTAGCGAGAACACCGGGGAGCTGTTTTTT. Protein sequence: CASSVSENTGELFF.

Relative to its sample, this clonotype is medium-sized. The V gene is TRBV28, the J gene TRBJ2-7; no reliable D call. The V and J ends lost 5 bases and 5 bases respectively, with 16 bases between them. CDR3 length equals 14 residues. Germline CDR1 and CDR2: MDHEN and SYDVKM. The CDR3: CASSPPGRWHEQYF. DNA for the CDR3: TGTGCCAGCAGTCCCCCGGGTAGGTGGCACGAGCAGTACTTC.

Of note for this clonotype: A read error is possible here, since a much larger clone lies one base away. The chain has TRBV7-2 and TRBJ2-5; D uncertain. Looked up from germline, CDR1 is SGHTA and CDR2 is FQGNSA. Trimming removed 5 bases at V and 3 bases at J, with 16 bases between. This CDR3 contains 15 residues. The CDR3, as DNA: TGTGCCAGCAGCACCTGGGCCCGAATGGAAGAGACCCAGTACTTC. Protein sequence: CASSTWARMEETQYF.

This clonotype was recorded at least ten times. The chain joins TRBV6-1 to TRBJ1-5; 9 bases agree with TRBD1. The CDR3 extends over 13 amino acids. Germline-derived CDR1 and CDR2 are MNHNS and SASEGT. Here the CDR3 DNA reads TGTATTTCACAGGGGGCAAGCAATCAGCCCCAGCATTTT. Its protein product is CISQGASNQPQHF.

The CDR3 is CAISSGQGRGQPQHF. The CDR3 DNA follows: TGTGCCATCAGCTCTGGACAGGGGAGAGGTCAGCCCCAGCATTTT. This sequence joins TRBV6-1 and TRBJ1-5; 9 nucleotides align to TRBD1. V shed 10 bases and J 6 bases; nucleotides not matched to a gene: 13. CDR1 is MNHNS, CDR2 SASEGT, per germline. CDR3 length equals 15 residues.

The table lists this clonotype with many counts. V usage is TRBV7-3 and J usage is TRBJ2-7; 10 bases are shared with TRBD2. Germline loops: CDR1 SGHTA, CDR2 FQGTGA. The CDR3 covers 17 residues. V dropped 5 bases and J dropped 4; count of bases not matched to a gene: 14. The CDR3: CASSPYAGLAARYEQYF. CDR3 DNA: TGTGCCAGCAGCCCCTACGCTGGACTAGCGGCCCGATACGAGCAGTACTTC.

This clonotype was picked up many times. This sequence joins TRBV7-9 and TRBJ2-5, with D possibly being TRBD2 (5 bases). V shed 1 base and J shed 5 bases, with 11 bases lying between them. The CDR3 has 14 amino acids. Germline V gene data show CDR1 as SEHNR and CDR2 as FQNEAQ (reference sequence). Written as DNA, the CDR3 is TGTGCCAGCAGCTTAGAGGGCGGCGGGGAGACCCAGTACTTC. Residues: CASSLEGGGETQYF.

The chain links TRBV20-1 to TRBJ2-1; D is unresolved. The CDR3 runs to 11 residues. V was clipped by 0 bases and J by 9 bases, with 6 bases between them. Germline V CDR1 and CDR2: DFQATT, SNEGSKA (reference sequence). CDR3 protein: CSARDSCEQFF. In DNA, the CDR3 is TGCAGTGCTAGAGACTCATGTGAGCAGTTCTTC.

The chain links TRBV6-5 to TRBJ2-7, with D possibly being TRBD1 (6 bases). The CDR3 runs 14 residues. CDR1 is MNHEY and CDR2 is SVGAGI in the germline V gene. Trimming took off 4 bases at V and 2 bases at J, with 12 bases between the two ends. The DNA for the CDR3 is TGTGCCAGCAGTTTCGGACAGAGTCCCTACGAGCAGTACTTC. Protein sequence: CASSFGQSPYEQYF.

This clonotype was picked up one time. V is TRBV7-6 and J is TRBJ2-1, with a possible D match to TRBD1 (9 bases). V lost 5 bases to trimming and J lost 5 bases, with 22 bases between them. Germline CDR1 and CDR2: SGHVS and FNYEAQ. The CDR3 is 17 amino acids. The CDR3, as DNA: TGTGCCAGCAGCCACCTGCGGGGGGACAGGGAGAACAATGAGCAGTTCTTC. Translation gives CASSHLRGDRENNEQFF.

The V gene is TRBV20-1, the J gene TRBJ1-1; D is unclear. The germline V gene encodes CDR1 DFQATT and CDR2 SNEGSKA (reference sequence). Trimming pared 4 bases from V and 0 bases from J, leaving 15 bases between. This CDR3 has 15 residues. CDR3 DNA sequence: TGCAGTGCTATTAAACTAGGGATAATGAACACTGAAGCTTTCTTT. This translates into CSAIKLGIMNTEAFF.

This chain uses TRBV6-1 with TRBJ2-7; no firm D call. This CDR3 comprises 14 residues. V lost 6 bases and J lost 5, with 17 bases in between. Per the germline V gene, CDR1 is MNHNS and CDR2 is SASEGT. The CDR3 protein is CASSDDPGSHEQYF. The CDR3 region has the DNA TGTGCCAGCAGCGATGATCCTGGGTCCCACGAGCAGTACTTC.

This clonotype was seen many times. The CDR3 is CASSLEPAANTGELFF. CDR3 bases: TGTGCCAGCAGCTTAGAGCCGGCCGCGAACACCGGGGAGCTGTTTTTT. The chain has TRBV11-2 and TRBJ2-2; D is ambiguous. The CDR3 contains 16 residues. V shed 0 bases and J shed 0 bases, with 8 bases lying between them. The germline gives CDR1 SGHAT, CDR2 FQNNGV.

V usage is TRBV3-1 and J usage is TRBJ2-5, with D unresolved. This CDR3 region has 15 residues. CDR1 is LGHDT, CDR2 YNNKEL, per germline (reference sequence). V lost 1 base and J lost 4, with 13 bases in between. This CDR3 reads CASSQAPVGGETQYF. The CDR3 bases are TGTGCCAGCAGCCAAGCCCCCGTCGGTGGAGAGACCCAGTACTTC.

V gene TRBV7-9 combines with J gene TRBJ2-1; weak D call: TRBD2 (5 bases). Per germline, CDR1 SEHNR and CDR2 FQNEAQ (reference sequence). Trimming removed 3 bases from V and 4 bases from J, with 16 bases in between. The CDR3 runs 16 residues. The CDR3 sequence: CASSFPGSASYNEQFF. CDR3 DNA sequence: TGTGCCAGCAGCTTCCCGGGTAGCGCCTCGTACAATGAGCAGTTCTTC.

This clonotype was counted at least ten times. V and J are TRBV5-1 and TRBJ1-5; D is unresolved. The germline gives CDR1 SGHRS, CDR2 YFSETQ. The germline V and J ends were trimmed by 1 base and 5 bases, with 13 bases remaining between them. This CDR3 region has 15 residues. This CDR3 is CASSLRAGGDQPQHF. The CDR3 DNA reads TGCGCCAGCAGCTTGAGGGCAGGCGGGGATCAGCCCCAGCATTTT.

On this clonotype itself: A read error is possible here, since a much larger clone lies one base away. The chain carries TRBV18 and TRBJ2-1, with TRBD2 matching over 8 bases. The germline V gene encodes CDR1 KGHSH and CDR2 LQKENI. This CDR3 has 15 residues. J gave up 9 bases and V 3 bases, and 10 bases lay outside the gene matches. Here the CDR3 reads CASSPSSGLVGEQFF. The CDR3 coding sequence is TGTGCCAGCTCACCTTCTAGCGGGCTCGTGGGTGAGCAGTTCTTC.

Of note for this clonotype: This clone may be a read error of a much larger clone one base away. The chain links TRBV24-1 to TRBJ2-5; 11 nucleotides agree with TRBD2. With 8 bases clipped from V and 4 bases from J, the junction kept 11 bases outside the gene matches. The CDR3 has 16 residues. Looked up from germline, CDR1 is KGHDR and CDR2 is SFDVKD. The CDR3, as DNA: TGTGCCACCATTGAACCGACTAGCGGGGTACGAGAGACCCAGTACTTC. The encoded protein is CATIEPTSGVRETQYF.